Included here is one T cell receptor (beta chain) sequence, with context. These data originate in a study of T cell changes during pregnancy in multiple sclerosis. Generated by immunoSEQ multiplex PCR, the TCRdb table keeps only in-frame clones and is missing some. The sample holds tens of thousands of clones; approximately 94% are singletons and the top ten take less than 5.5%. J lost 7 bases, V lost 0 bases, and 19 bases had no gene match. Germline V gene data show CDR1 as SGHDT and CDR2 as YYEEEE. The CDR3 contains 19 residues. The sequences come from CD8+ T cells from peripheral blood mononuclear cells, collected before pregnancy. This receptor was identified in a female donor with multiple sclerosis, enrolled in a pregnancy study. The gene calls are TRBV5-6 and TRBJ2-1, with 7 positions matching TRBD2. CDR3 nucleotide sequence: TGTGCCAGCAGCTTGGCCCCCATAGGAGCGGGGACGGCGGTGAATGAGCAGTTCTTC. Translated, it gives CASSLAPIGAGTAVNEQFF.